This TCR beta chain was sequenced for a study of blood T cell repertoires in COVID-19 (dated by TCRdb to 2018 to 2021). Background for the entire study: Samples covering the acute and convalescent phases of COVID-19 were provided by collaborators in the United States, Italy and Spain. The prospective study material was composed of cDNA or gDNA derived from T cells, B-cell-depleted T cells, or PBMCs. The dataset comprised deeply sampled blood TCRbeta repertoires from subjects exposed to, actively infected with, or recovered from COVID-19. The repertoires were made available in a free public database intended to serve as a resource for research on the immune response to SARS-CoV-2. The samples were drawn from two sources: the first 160 participants of the ongoing ImmuneRACE study, and over 950 subjects contributed by 6 global collaborators. The sample metadata nearly always contained a de-identified subject ID, COVID-19 status, age in years and sex. HLA class I and class II types, where available, came from metadata supplied by the sample provider rather than from assay-based typing.

In regard to this clone: There is no known antigen for this receptor. Base qualities are not at hand, and no much larger clone is one base apart.

The collaborating institutions used their own protocols to collect whole blood in K2EDTA tubes. Collaborator samples were shipped for TCRbeta analysis as frozen whole blood, isolated PBMCs, or DNA extracted from either sample type. TCRbeta CDR3 regions were amplified from genomic DNA using the immunoSEQ Assay, a bias-controlled multiplex PCR. In the source study's methods: The number of nucleated cells in each sample was estimated by amplification of reference gene primers within the assay. Sequence reads were collapsed and filtered to measure the absolute abundance of every unique TCRbeta CDR3 rearrangement. For each sample, productive Simpson clonality was calculated as the square root of Simpson's diversity index across productive rearrangements. Held by TCRdb, this immuneACCESS table contains in-frame sequences only and omits some clones. Under half of the omission traces to an unresolved V gene where checked; the cause of the rest is unknown. The DNA gave D and trimming, while V, J and clone size come from that table. The sample includes 150,000 to 200,000 clones, with about 88% observed a single time. The top ten clones comprise about 4.4% of the sample.

Points the paper makes about the study in general: The amount of clinical and demographic metadata varied by source and participant and was provided uncurated.

The germline V gene (reference sequence) provides CDR1 LGHDT and CDR2 YNNKEL. The CDR3 goes from the cysteine to the phenylalanine over 24 residues. Only the CDR3 portion is preserved as DNA: 72 bases, with reading frame beginning at the first base. V lost 6 bases and J lost 0 bases, and the count of bases not matched to a germline gene is 27. What was sequenced was peripheral blood. The TCR comes from a human donor in a cohort sampled during active COVID-19. The sequence is built from TRBV3-1 (or the pseudogene TRBV3-2) and TRBJ2-4; the junction holds 12 bases that match TRBD1. The DNA sequence is as follows: TGTGCCAGCAGGACCGACGGGAGGGACAGGGGGCGCCTAGCGGGAGTAACAGCCAAAAACATTCAGTACTTC. It codes for CASRTDGRDRGRLAGVTAKNIQYF.